The rows below give T cell receptor beta chains drawn from one sample of a study of tumor and adjacent non-tumor tissue in lung cancer. In TCRdb, the multiplex PCR reads were re-called with MiXCR into one record per CDR3 protein. The sample includes fewer than 150,000 distinct CDR3 sequences, around 66% seen only once; the top ten take over 15%. The sequenced sample consisted of lung tumor tissue. The receptors here all came from a man aged 55 to 70 with small cell lung cancer. Each CDR3 is given with its conserved first and last residue. Each record gives: CDR3 protein, CDR3 DNA, clone size, J gene, D gene, V gene. A D gene is named only where the DNA matches it firmly. A clone size is listed for some rows: how often the clone was seen (once, few, many), or a class if it is expanded.

CDR3aa: CSARDPRGPPGAQYF
CDR3nt: TGCAGTGCTAGAGATCCGCGGGGGCCCCCCGGGGCCCAGTACTTC
abundance: NA
j_gene: TRBJ2-5
d_gene: NA
v_gene: TRBV20-1

CDR3aa: CSDRDYGDYYGYTF
CDR3nt: TGCAGTGATAGAGATTACGGTGACTACTATGGCTACACCTTC
abundance: NA
j_gene: TRBJ1-2
d_gene: NA
v_gene: TRBV20-1

CDR3aa: CSASSGAHNEQFF
CDR3nt: TGCAGTGCCTCAAGCGGTGCCCACAATGAGCAGTTCTTC
abundance: NA
j_gene: TRBJ2-1
d_gene: NA
v_gene: TRBV20-1

CDR3aa: CSAPRTGGDSLLHF
CDR3nt: TGCAGTGCCCCCAGGACAGGCGGCGATTCACTCCTCCACTTT
abundance: NA
j_gene: TRBJ1-6
d_gene: TRBD1
v_gene: TRBV20-1

CDR3aa: CASTYRGKGDEKLFF
CDR3nt: TGCGCCAGTACCTACAGAGGGAAAGGGGATGAAAAACTGTTTTTT
abundance: NA
j_gene: TRBJ1-4
d_gene: NA
v_gene: TRBV10-2

CDR3aa: CASTLSRDNHGYAF
CDR3nt: TGTGCCAGCACGTTATCCCGGGACAATCATGGCTACGCCTTC
abundance: few
j_gene: TRBJ1-2
d_gene: NA
v_gene: TRBV6-1

CDR3aa: CASGKSGGAYFGYTF
CDR3nt: TGCGCCAGCGGCAAATCAGGGGGCGCTTATTTCGGCTACACCTTC
abundance: NA
j_gene: TRBJ1-2
d_gene: TRBD1
v_gene: TRBV6-5

CDR3aa: CATDTGTGAETQYF
CDR3nt: TGTGCCACCGACACCGGGACAGGGGCGGAGACCCAGTACTTC
abundance: many
j_gene: TRBJ2-5
d_gene: TRBD1
v_gene: TRBV24-1

CDR3aa: CVSSDDINYTGELFF
CDR3nt: TGCGTCAGCAGTGACGATATAAACTACACCGGGGAGCTGTTTTTT
abundance: NA
j_gene: TRBJ2-2
d_gene: NA
v_gene: TRBV10-2

CDR3aa: CAGSVSGTQEYF
CDR3nt: TGTGCCGGCAGCGTATCCGGGACCCAAGAATACTTT
abundance: NA
j_gene: TRBJ2-5
d_gene: NA
v_gene: TRBV11-2

CDR3aa: CACSEPSRSTDTQYF
CDR3nt: TGTGCCTGCAGTGAACCTAGCAGAAGCACAGATACGCAGTATTTC
abundance: NA
j_gene: TRBJ2-3
d_gene: NA
v_gene: TRBV6-1

CDR3aa: CASRMGQANTEVFF
CDR3nt: TGTGCAAGCAGGATGGGACAGGCGAACACTGAAGTTTTCTTT
abundance: NA
j_gene: TRBJ1-1
d_gene: TRBD1
v_gene: TRBV6-2/TRBV6-3

CDR3aa: CASSTGRGGRSRYGYTF
CDR3nt: TGTGCCAGCAGCACCGGACGTGGGGGCCGGAGCCGATATGGCTACACCTTC
abundance: few
j_gene: TRBJ1-2
d_gene: NA
v_gene: TRBV6-5

CDR3aa: CTSGLSSLNGQPQHF
CDR3nt: TGTACCAGCGGCTTATCGTCCCTGAATGGTCAGCCCCAGCATTTT
abundance: NA
j_gene: TRBJ1-5
d_gene: NA
v_gene: TRBV11-2

CDR3aa: CASSDGDEDTEVFF
CDR3nt: TGTGCCAGCAGTGATGGCGATGAGGACACTGAAGTTTTCTTT
abundance: NA
j_gene: TRBJ1-1
d_gene: NA
v_gene: TRBV6-1

CDR3aa: CASGLGTFIAYEQYF
CDR3nt: TGTGCTAGTGGTCTGGGGACTTTTATCGCCTACGAGCAGTACTTC
abundance: NA
j_gene: TRBJ2-7
d_gene: NA
v_gene: TRBV12-5

CDR3aa: CACSTGQGALTF
CDR3nt: TGTGCCTGCAGCACGGGACAGGGTGCCCTGACTTTC
abundance: NA
j_gene: TRBJ2-6
d_gene: TRBD1
v_gene: TRBV6-5

CDR3aa: CASRISRISYNGQFF
CDR3nt: TGTGCCAGCAGGATTAGCAGGATCTCCTACAATGGGCAGTTCTTC
abundance: NA
j_gene: TRBJ2-1
d_gene: NA
v_gene: TRBV6-1

CDR3aa: CASSLNPGTGVNSPLHF
CDR3nt: TGCGCCAGCAGCTTGAATCCCGGGACAGGGGTTAATTCACCCCTCCACTTT
abundance: once
j_gene: TRBJ1-6
d_gene: TRBD1
v_gene: TRBV5-1

CDR3aa: CASSDRAGQPQHF
CDR3nt: TGTGCCAGCAGTGACAGGGCGGGGCAGCCCCAGCATTTT
abundance: many
j_gene: TRBJ1-5
d_gene: NA
v_gene: TRBV6-1

CDR3aa: CASGLGPNTEAFF
CDR3nt: TGTGCTAGTGGTTTGGGGCCAAACACTGAAGCTTTCTTT
abundance: NA
j_gene: TRBJ1-1
d_gene: NA
v_gene: TRBV12-5

CDR3aa: CASSPHSNEQFF
CDR3nt: TGTGCCAGCAGCCCCCACTCCAATGAGCAGTTCTTC
abundance: many
j_gene: TRBJ2-1
d_gene: NA
v_gene: TRBV7-9

CDR3aa: CASSQDGKDFETQCF
CDR3nt: TGTGCCAGCAGCCAAGACGGGAAAGACTTCGAGACCCAGTGCTTC
abundance: NA
j_gene: TRBJ2-5
d_gene: NA
v_gene: TRBV4-2

CDR3aa: CVSGQTRGGEKFF
CDR3nt: TGTGTCAGCGGACAGACGCGGGGCGGTGAGAAGTTCTTC
abundance: NA
j_gene: TRBJ2-1
d_gene: NA
v_gene: TRBV6-5

CDR3aa: CAWSGSGEITETQYF
CDR3nt: TGTGCCTGGAGTGGCAGCGGGGAGATCACAGAGACCCAGTACTTC
abundance: NA
j_gene: TRBJ2-5
d_gene: TRBD2
v_gene: TRBV30

CDR3aa: CASSGQGVTGTEAFF
CDR3nt: TGCGCCAGCAGCGGACAGGGGGTGACGGGCACTGAAGCTTTCTTT
abundance: NA
j_gene: TRBJ1-1
d_gene: TRBD1
v_gene: TRBV5-1

CDR3aa: CASSFLDRIERETQYF
CDR3nt: TGTGCCAGCAGTTTCTTGGACCGAATAGAGAGAGAGACCCAGTACTTC
abundance: few
j_gene: TRBJ2-5
d_gene: NA
v_gene: TRBV12-3/TRBV12-4

CDR3aa: CASRKGTTSDQPQHF
CDR3nt: TGTGCCAGCAGGAAGGGGACAACGTCGGATCAGCCCCAGCATTTT
abundance: NA
j_gene: TRBJ1-5
d_gene: NA
v_gene: TRBV6-5

CDR3aa: CASSLAWGQPQHF
CDR3nt: TGTGCCAGCAGCTTAGCGTGGGGTCAGCCCCAGCATTTT
abundance: few
j_gene: TRBJ1-5
d_gene: NA
v_gene: TRBV7-8

CDR3aa: CASTRWGQFF
CDR3nt: TGTGCCAGCACCCGATGGGGGCAGTTCTTC
abundance: NA
j_gene: TRBJ2-1
d_gene: NA
v_gene: TRBV12-3/TRBV12-4

CDR3aa: CPSSLGLAGAYPEQFF
CDR3nt: TGTCCCAGCAGCTTAGGACTAGCGGGCGCCTACCCTGAACAGTTCTTC
abundance: NA
j_gene: TRBJ2-1
d_gene: TRBD2
v_gene: TRBV11-2

CDR3aa: CASSLARLAAETQYF
CDR3nt: TGCGCCAGCAGCTTGGCGAGGCTAGCAGCTGAGACCCAGTACTTC
abundance: few
j_gene: TRBJ2-5
d_gene: NA
v_gene: TRBV5-1

CDR3aa: CASSSTDRVEGYTF
CDR3nt: TGTGCCAGCAGTTCCACGGACAGGGTGGAGGGCTACACCTTC
abundance: many
j_gene: TRBJ1-2
d_gene: TRBD1
v_gene: TRBV6-5

CDR3aa: CTSSSTSGSDEQFF
CDR3nt: TGTACCAGCAGCTCGACTAGCGGGAGCGATGAACAGTTCTTC
abundance: few
j_gene: TRBJ2-1
d_gene: TRBD2
v_gene: TRBV11-2

CDR3aa: CSVKTEPGANVLTF
CDR3nt: TGCAGCGTGAAAACAGAGCCCGGGGCCAACGTCCTGACTTTC
abundance: NA
j_gene: TRBJ2-6
d_gene: NA
v_gene: TRBV29-1

CDR3aa: CAISGDGGPFYGYTF
CDR3nt: TGTGCCATCAGTGGGGACGGAGGACCGTTCTATGGCTACACCTTC
abundance: few
j_gene: TRBJ1-2
d_gene: NA
v_gene: TRBV10-3

CDR3aa: CASSIDGQAHNQPQHF
CDR3nt: TGTGCCAGTAGTATAGATGGCCAGGCCCACAATCAGCCCCAGCATTTT
abundance: few
j_gene: TRBJ1-5
d_gene: NA
v_gene: TRBV19

CDR3aa: CASMVTGTQENF
CDR3nt: TGTGCCAGCATGGTAACCGGGACCCAAGAAAACTTC
abundance: NA
j_gene: TRBJ2-5
d_gene: NA
v_gene: TRBV11-2

CDR3aa: CASSRWVGQGDYYKQYF
CDR3nt: TGTGCTAGCAGTAGGTGGGTGGGACAGGGGGACTACTACAAGCAGTACTTC
abundance: NA
j_gene: TRBJ2-7
d_gene: TRBD1
v_gene: TRBV6-1

CDR3aa: CAISETQEAGGYTF
CDR3nt: TGTGCCATCAGTGAGACACAGGAGGCCGGTGGCTACACCTTC
abundance: NA
j_gene: TRBJ1-2
d_gene: NA
v_gene: TRBV10-3

CDR3aa: CAALARWPYNEQFF
CDR3nt: TGTGCCGCATTGGCGAGATGGCCCTACAATGAGCAGTTCTTC
abundance: few
j_gene: TRBJ2-1
d_gene: NA
v_gene: TRBV24-1

CDR3aa: CASSPREAEQFF
CDR3nt: TGTGCCAGCAGCCCCAGGGAGGCTGAGCAGTTCTTC
abundance: NA
j_gene: TRBJ2-1
d_gene: NA
v_gene: TRBV7-9